This entry describes one TCR beta chain. This receptor's antigen is unknown. No base qualities exist here, and no much larger clone lies one base off it. CD8 naive samples were CD45RO-negative cells positively selected for CCR7, giving a CD45RA+CCR7+ population that excluded TemRA cells. Healthy HIV-negative adults with no recently reported acute infections or vaccinations were included as donors. Every donor was a Caucasian adult residing in Nashville, Tennessee, USA. Blood was obtained by leukapheresis, after which PBMCs were separated by Ficoll-Histopaque density gradient centrifugation and cryopreserved in liquid nitrogen vapor phase. Analytical flow cytometry was used to check the purity and quantity of each magnetically sorted T cell population. From each sorted fraction, genomic DNA was isolated and quantified by UV absorbance on a Nanodrop 2000c. This specimen comes from a study of shared clonotypes between healthy human individuals (dated by TCRdb to 2020 to 2021). Regarding the research as a whole: Three men and a couple of women, aged 18 to 49 years, made up the cohort. For each donor, CD4 naive and CD4 memory were each given three plates, CD8 naive was given two plates, and CD8 memory was given one plate. To estimate repertoire size and how much clonotypes are shared between individuals, the study performed deep sequencing of blood TCR repertoires from roughly five healthy adults. Libraries were prepared and TCR repertoires were sequenced by different laboratories using diverse techniques, in order to increase sequencing depth and limit assay-specific biases. Per donor, leukapheresis produced somewhere between about 0.9 and 10 billion PBMCs.

CDR3 length: 14 amino acids, cysteine to phenylalanine. This entry keeps only the CDR3 DNA: 42 bases, framed from base 1. V and J lose 4 bases and 1 base, and a span of 11 bases separates them. The germline V gene sets CDR1 to MGHRA and CDR2 to YSYEKL. TCR CDR3 regions were amplified from genomic DNA by multiplex PCR using the deep immunoSEQ assay. Extracted genomic DNA from each cell subset was distributed evenly across all wells of several immunoSEQ 96-well plates, and each plate was treated as a replicate. For sorted subsets, each replicate PCR was loaded with 200 ng genomic DNA, equivalent to about 30,000 T cell genomes. Purified libraries were quantified with a Qubit 3.0 fluorometer, sized on a Bioanalyzer 2100, and re-quantified with the KAPA Library Quantification kit. A separate single-read 150-cycle Illumina NextSeq 550 flow cell was used to sequence each immunoSEQ 96-well plate. In the paper's pipeline: Because the immunoSEQ output held only junctional sequences and lacked quality scores, the filtering could not match the filtering applied to full-length reads. Sequences were annotated with PyIR, a Python wrapper for IgBLAST v1.9, using IMGT germline references to assign V/J genes and CDR3. Reads were filtered out if the reads had weak V/J assignments (E-value above 1e-6), no CDR3, stop codons, out-of-frame junctions, or ambiguous translated residues. A V3J clonotype was defined by an identical inferred V gene, J gene, and CDR3 amino acid sequence. Percentage overlap between repertoires was computed as shared unique clonotypes divided by the size of the smaller repertoire. Repertoire richness was assessed with RTK rarefaction, the Chao1 estimator, and Recon v2.1 estimates of unobserved clonotypes. Generation probabilities were computed with OLGA for all TCRbeta clonotypes obtained by the gDNA method from a few donors. Not all clones reach the TCRdb copy of this immuneACCESS table, which keeps in-frame sequences only. Checked studies attribute under half of the gap to unresolved V genes and leave the rest unexplained. The V and J calls and clone size come from that table; D and trimming were worked out from the DNA. The sample table records about 2.1 million clones; approximately 94% of these occur just once. The ten largest account for under 2% of the sample.

Summary of the overall study and its limitations: Estimated clonotype richness was generally larger for naive than for memory subsets. Based on pairwise subsampling, the degree of clonotype sharing among donors was expected to be affected by sequencing depth. Incomplete sequencing was indicated by rarefaction of sorted-subset datasets, despite the large sequencing depth. Higher generation probabilities were observed for clonotypes shared by all four sorted-subset donors than for non-shared clonotypes. Because the study included only a small number of donors, the genetic and exposure-history diversity represented was limited. Sampling was restricted to blood, and TCR repertoires in tissue are likely to differ from TCR repertoires in blood. Roughly 5% of naive CD4, 3.5% of naive CD8, approximately 2.2% of memory CD4, and about 0.4% of memory CD8 clonotypes were shared across several donors.

Rearrangement joined TRBV4-1 to TRBJ2-7; the D gene is perhaps TRBD1, from 5 matching bases. The specimen sequenced was naive CD8+ T cells from PBMCs. The cell subset or site label, as the study defines it: CD45RA+CCR7+. The receptor was isolated from a man between 18 and 29 years old in good health. Some clones in this sample may be carry-over from other donors' samples. The nucleotides are TGCGCCAGCAGCCCCTCTAAGGGGTCCTACGAGCAGTACTTC. It is translated as CASSPSKGSYEQYF.